These T cell receptor beta chains were read from a single sample in a study of regulatory T cells in long-lasting Graves disease. TCRdb called the multiplex PCR reads again in MiXCR, with one record for every CDR3 protein. The repertoire holds 700,000 or so distinct CDR3 sequences, with around 30% as singletons. The material was peripheral blood mononuclear cells (PBMCs), obtained when the disease was refractory, from a patient treated with antithyroid drugs. The source of these receptors is a female donor with Graves disease. Each CDR3 is given with its conserved first and last residue. The order of the fields is clone size, D gene, V gene, J gene, CDR3 DNA, CDR3 protein. D genes are given only for firm matches. Size tells how often a clone was seen (once, few, many) or the class of an expanded clone, and some rows leave it out.

NA	TRBD1	TRBV9	TRBJ1-1	TGTGCCAGCAGCGTATCTCACTCAGGGGGCACTGAAGCTTTCTTT	CASSVSHSGGTEAFF
few	NA	TRBV10-2	TRBJ1-2	TGCGCCAGCAGTAGGGACGGGACTAACTATGGCTACACCTTC	CASSRDGTNYGYTF
NA	NA	TRBV6-5	TRBJ2-7	TGTGCCAGCAGTTCGGGTAGGGATTCCTACGAGCAGTACTTC	CASSSGRDSYEQYF
many	NA	TRBV2	TRBJ2-7	TGTGCCAGCAACACAGGGCCCACCTACGAGCAGTACTTC	CASNTGPTYEQYF
NA	NA	TRBV11-2	TRBJ2-5	TGTGCCAGCAGCTTAATGGGGAGCAGCGAGACCCAGTACTTC	CASSLMGSSETQYF
many	NA	TRBV2	TRBJ1-6	TGTGCCAGCAGTGTGGGCTATAATTCACCCCTCCACTTT	CASSVGYNSPLHF
few	TRBD1	TRBV5-1	TRBJ1-6	TGCGCCAGCACCAGGGGACAGGGGAATTCACCCCTCCACTTT	CASTRGQGNSPLHF
NA	NA	TRBV2	TRBJ1-3	TGTGCCAGCAGTGAAGCGAACGGGGGGGACACCATATATTTT	CASSEANGGDTIYF
few	TRBD1	TRBV20-1	TRBJ2-7	TGCAGTGCAATCCGGACAGGGTCGTACGAGCAGTACTTC	CSAIRTGSYEQYF
NA	TRBD1	TRBV25-1	TRBJ2-7	TGTGCCAGCAGTGAGACAGGGAGTCCCTACGAGCAGTACTTC	CASSETGSPYEQYF
few	TRBD1	TRBV12-3/TRBV12-4	TRBJ2-1	TGTGCCAGCAACCGGGACAGACACAATGAGCAGTTCTTC	CASNRDRHNEQFF
few	TRBD1	TRBV11-3	TRBJ2-5	TGTGCCAGCAGCTTAGGGGGACAGGGATCACCAGAGACCCAGTACTTC	CASSLGGQGSPETQYF
many	NA	TRBV6-1	TRBJ2-5	TGTGCCAGCAGTGAAGGAGCAGAGACCCAGTACTTC	CASSEGAETQYF
NA	NA	TRBV30	TRBJ1-5	TGTGCCTGGAGTGTGCCCACAGGGTATCAGCCCCAGCATTTT	CAWSVPTGYQPQHF
NA	NA	TRBV11-2	TRBJ1-6	TGTGCCAGCAGCCCGACGTTGAGGACTTCACCCCTCCACTTT	CASSPTLRTSPLHF
many	NA	TRBV28	TRBJ1-5	TGTGCCAGCAGTCCCCCTGCTTACAATCAGCCCCAGCATTTT	CASSPPAYNQPQHF
NA	TRBD2	TRBV9	TRBJ2-7	TGTGCCAGCAGCGTAGGACTAGCGGTTTACGAGCAGTACTTC	CASSVGLAVYEQYF
few	NA	TRBV6-1	TRBJ1-2	TGTGCCATTGGGAGGGAATCTTCCTATGGCTACACCTTC	CAIGRESSYGYTF
NA	TRBD1	TRBV19	TRBJ2-7	TGTGCCAGTAGTACAGGACAGGGTCGCGAGCAGTACTTC	CASSTGQGREQYF
few	NA	TRBV19	TRBJ1-2	TGTGCCAGTAGTATAAAACGAGGGGTCGACGGCTACACCTTC	CASSIKRGVDGYTF
NA	NA	TRBV10-2	TRBJ1-5	TGCGCCAGCAGTGAACCAGGGTGGGATCAGCCCCAGCATTTT	CASSEPGWDQPQHF
few	NA	TRBV10-3	TRBJ2-7	TGTGCCATCAGTGACTCGGCCTCCTACGAGCAGTACTTC	CAISDSASYEQYF
many	NA	TRBV2	TRBJ1-1	TGTGCCAGCAGGGTTCAGGCCGCGGCGACTGAAGCTTTCTTT	CASRVQAAATEAFF
few	NA	TRBV29-1	TRBJ2-4	TGCAGCGTTGGGACAGCCGCCAAAAACATTCAGTACTTC	CSVGTAAKNIQYF
NA	NA	TRBV20-1	TRBJ1-1	TGCAGTGCTAGAGCTGAGACCTCGCCCAACACTGAAGCTTTCTTT	CSARAETSPNTEAFF
few	NA	TRBV20-1	TRBJ1-5	TGCAGTGCTAGATCTGGGGGGGCTAGCAATCAGCCCCAGCATTTT	CSARSGGASNQPQHF
NA	NA	TRBV15	TRBJ1-5	TGTGCCACCAGGGAACAGATCTCGGGGATCGGTCCCCAGCATTTT	CATREQISGIGPQHF
NA	NA	TRBV29-1	TRBJ2-7	TGCAGCGTTCCAGGGGACACTTACGAGCAGTACTTC	CSVPGDTYEQYF
NA	NA	TRBV7-2	TRBJ1-1	TGTGCCAGCCAACTGGGACAAGCGAACACTGAAGCTTTCTTT	CASQLGQANTEAFF
NA	TRBD1	TRBV28	TRBJ2-2	TGTGCCAGCACCCGGGACAGGGGTTTAACCGGGGAGCTGTTTTTT	CASTRDRGLTGELFF
NA	NA	TRBV2	TRBJ1-1	TGTGCCAGCAGCGAGCAGGGACGCGACACTGAAGCTTTCTTT	CASSEQGRDTEAFF
NA	NA	TRBV24-1	TRBJ2-3	TGTGCCACCAGTGATCCCCTAAGTACAGATACGCAGTATTTT	CATSDPLSTDTQYF
few	NA	TRBV30	TRBJ1-2	TGTGCCTGGACCCCCGGGACGGCAGTCTATGGCTACACCTTC	CAWTPGTAVYGYTF
NA	NA	TRBV7-9	TRBJ1-2	TGTGCCAGCAGCTACGGGGATGCGAACTATGGCTACACCTTC	CASSYGDANYGYTF
once	NA	TRBV9	TRBJ1-3	TGTGCCAGCAGCGTAGAGGGCCTGGTCTCTGGAAACACCATATATTTT	CASSVEGLVSGNTIYF
many	NA	TRBV28	TRBJ1-2	TGTGCCAGCAGTTCCCCCCTCGGGGGGGGACATGGCTACACCTTC	CASSSPLGGGHGYTF
few	NA	TRBV27	TRBJ2-1	TGTGCCAGCAGATTAGGGATTTACAATGAGCAGTTCTTC	CASRLGIYNEQFF
NA	TRBD2	TRBV20-1	TRBJ2-5	TGCAGTGCTAGAGTATTCGGGAGGTTGGAGACCCAGTACTTC	CSARVFGRLETQYF
NA	TRBD1	TRBV12-5	TRBJ2-7	TGTGCTAGTGGTTTGGTAGAACCGGGACAGGGCCCGAGGGGACGAGTCGTCAGAAGTTACGAGCAGTACTTC	CASGLVEPGQGPRGRVVRSYEQYF
NA	NA	TRBV5-4	TRBJ1-2	TGTGCCAGCAGACCCCTGGGGGCTGATAACTATGGCTACACCTTC	CASRPLGADNYGYTF
few	NA	TRBV29-1	TRBJ1-1	TGCAGCGTTGAAGGGGAGAGAGTGAACACTGAAGCTTTCTTT	CSVEGERVNTEAFF
few	NA	TRBV15	TRBJ1-1	TGTGCCACCAGCAGAGTTGGAGGGGTGGGCACTGAAGCTTTCTTT	CATSRVGGVGTEAFF
NA	TRBD1	TRBV6-1	TRBJ1-1	TGTGCCAGCAGCCCGACGACAGGGTTGAACACTGAAGCTTTCTTT	CASSPTTGLNTEAFF
few	TRBD2	TRBV3-1	TRBJ2-7	TGTGCCAGCAGCCCGGGACTAGCGGACTCCTACGAGCAGTACTTC	CASSPGLADSYEQYF
few	NA	TRBV6-1	TRBJ2-7	TGTGCCAGCATTACCGTAGCGGTTGGCTACGAGCAGTACTTC	CASITVAVGYEQYF
many	TRBD1	TRBV6-5	TRBJ1-5	TGTGCCAGCAGTTACTCGAAATCAGGGGGGGTCAATCAGCCCCAGCATTTT	CASSYSKSGGVNQPQHF
NA	NA	TRBV30	TRBJ2-6	TGTGCGGGGCTCTCTGGGGCCAACGTCCTGACTTTC	CAGLSGANVLTF
many	NA	TRBV19	TRBJ2-2	TGTGCCAGCAGTAACACCGGGGAGCTGTTTTTT	CASSNTGELFF
NA	TRBD2	TRBV19	TRBJ2-2	TGTGCCAGTAGCCTGACTAGCACCACCGGGGAGCTGTTTTTT	CASSLTSTTGELFF
NA	NA	TRBV6-1	TRBJ1-3	TGTGCCAGCAGCCTAACTTATCCGGACAGTGCGGGAAACACCATATATTTT	CASSLTYPDSAGNTIYF